At least ten counts were recorded for the clone carrying this TCR beta chain. Its target is not known. TCRdb re-called the 5' RACE reads with MiXCR, one entry per CDR3 protein. The sample shows around 9,700 distinct CDR3 sequences, around 8% of them seen only once. With 5 bases removed from V and 6 bases from J, the gap between germline ends came to 10 bases. There are 12 residues in the CDR3. Per the germline V gene, CDR1 is SGHNT and CDR2 is YYREEE (reference sequence). This specimen belongs to a study of spatial heterogeneity in lung cancer. Study overall: In tumor regions, TCR transcript counts tracked strongly with a T cell module score from matched bulk RNA-seq. The study, taken as a whole, reports: Approximately 7.1% of tumor T cells for alpha chains and 13% for beta chains were estimated to be covered. Ubiquitous expanded TCR counts tracked ubiquitous nonsynonymous mutations, and regional counts tracked regional ones. How many expanded intratumoral alpha and beta TCRs were present tracked the tumor mutation count, which was a count of nonsynonymous mutations.

Time point meaning: sample taken at primary tumor resection. Extraction of whole RNA from tumor, nontumor lung or frozen PBMC preceded unsorted sequencing. This TCR was recovered from a female donor with early-stage non-small cell lung cancer. The genes are TRBV5-4 and TRBJ2-3; D not resolved. The starting material was lung tumor tissue, obtained at surgery. For the CDR3, the DNA is TGTGCCAGCAGTCTCGTGGAGGATACGCAGTATTTT. Translated: CASSLVEDTQYF.